The sequence of this T cell receptor beta chain was determined in a study of beta chain features in type 1 diabetes. Study outcomes and limitations: A closer apparent resemblance between naive, central memory and Treg TCRB repertoires was seen in patients than in healthy donors. Researchers cautioned that cDNA sequencing could over-represent cells with high TCR expression. When VDJ junctions were examined, type 1 diabetes patients showed fewer insertions and more deletions.

In germline, CDR1 is LGHNA, CDR2 YNFKEQ. The CDR3 runs 14 residues. Trimming shortened V by 4 bases and J by 6 bases, and 14 bases separated the two germline ends. Every isolated RNA sample was fully reverse transcribed, so sequencing captured expressed TCRB transcripts. The table came from immunoSEQ multiplex PCR; TCRdb's copy has only in-frame clones and leaves some out. Among about 230,000 clones, around 10% were seen once, and the ten largest hold under 0.035%. This clone was seen a few times. The antigen is undetermined. Purity exceeding 95% was reached by all sorted populations. This receptor was identified in a woman aged 18-29 years in good health. The sample taken for sequencing was naive CD4+ T cells from blood. The V gene is TRBV4-2, the J gene TRBJ2-3; maybe TRBD2 (7 bases). DNA for the CDR3: TGTGCCAGCAGCCCGCGTGGGGGGGCCGATACGCAGTATTTT. Amino acids: CASSPRGGADTQYF.